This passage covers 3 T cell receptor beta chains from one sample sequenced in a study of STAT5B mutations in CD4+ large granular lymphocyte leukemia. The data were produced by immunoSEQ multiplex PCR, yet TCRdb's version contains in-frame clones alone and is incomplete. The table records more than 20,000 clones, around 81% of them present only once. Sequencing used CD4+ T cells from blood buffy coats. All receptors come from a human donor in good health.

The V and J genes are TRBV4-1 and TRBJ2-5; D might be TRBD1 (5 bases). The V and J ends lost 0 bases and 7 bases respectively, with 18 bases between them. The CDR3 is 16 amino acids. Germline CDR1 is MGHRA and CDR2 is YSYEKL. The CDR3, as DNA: TGCGCCAGCAGCCAAGATCAAGGCGCAGGGCGAGTGACCCAGTACTTC. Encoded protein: CASSQDQGAGRVTQYF.

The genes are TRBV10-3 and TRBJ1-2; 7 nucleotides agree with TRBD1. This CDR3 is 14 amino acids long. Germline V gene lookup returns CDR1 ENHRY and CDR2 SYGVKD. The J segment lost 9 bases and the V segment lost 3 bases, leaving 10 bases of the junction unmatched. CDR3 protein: CAISDEVQGDSYTF. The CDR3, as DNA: TGTGCCATCAGTGATGAGGTGCAGGGGGATAGCTACACCTTC.

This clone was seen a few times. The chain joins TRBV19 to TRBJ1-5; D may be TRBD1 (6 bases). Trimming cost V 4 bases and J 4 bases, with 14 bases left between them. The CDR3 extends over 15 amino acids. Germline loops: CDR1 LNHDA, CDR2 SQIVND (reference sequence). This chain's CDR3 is CASSRTGTGNQPQHF. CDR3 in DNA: TGTGCCAGTAGTAGAACAGGGACGGGAAATCAGCCCCAGCATTTT. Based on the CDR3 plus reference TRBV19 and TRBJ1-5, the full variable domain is DGGITQSPKYLFRKEGQNVTLSCEQNLNHDAMYWYRQDPGQGLRLIYYSQIVNDFQKGDIAEGYSVSREKKESFPLTVTSAQKNPTAFYLCASSRTGTGNQPQHFGDGTRLSIL.